The next 3 T cell receptor beta chains were all read from a single sample in a study of neurological immune-mediated disorders. As for time point: technical triplicate 3. MiXCR, run by TCRdb on the 5' RACE reads, gives a single entry per CDR3 protein. The sample lists some 48,000 distinct CDR3 sequences, about 22% occurring once. The sample was PBMCs. The receptors shown here come from a man in his 60s with HTLV-1-associated myelopathy (HAM/TSP).

This clonotype was counted many times. CDR3 in amino acids: CSARDATAVGEKLFF. The CDR3, as DNA: TGCAGTGCTAGAGATGCAACGGCAGTTGGGGAAAAACTGTTTTTT. The rearrangement joins TRBV20-1 to TRBJ1-4, with unresolved D. The CDR3 runs 15 residues. Germline V CDR1 and CDR2: DFQATT, SNEGSKA (reference sequence). V shed 0 bases and J shed 8 bases, with 16 bases lying between them.

This clonotype was recorded at least ten times. This chain connects TRBV3-1 to TRBJ1-4; 8 bases line up with TRBD1. The CDR3 has 15 amino acids. CDR1 is LGHDT, CDR2 YNNKEL, per germline (reference sequence). V lost 5 bases to trimming and J lost 4 bases; unmatched junction nucleotides: 6. In DNA form, the CDR3 reads TGTGCCAGCAGCGCGCAGGGGGCCGGTAATGAAAAACTGTTTTTT. Residues: CASSAQGAGNEKLFF.

This clonotype was counted at least ten times. This sequence joins TRBV5-1 and TRBJ2-7; D remains unclear. The CDR3 has 15 residues. The ends were cut back, 4 bases at V and 3 bases at J, with 17 bases in the middle. Germline assignment: CDR1 SGHRS and CDR2 YFSETQ. CDR3 protein: CASSPSSDTHYEQYF. The CDR3 DNA sequence: TGCGCCAGCAGCCCGTCTTCAGACACCCACTACGAGCAGTACTTC.